Listed here is a single TCR beta chain. The specificity of this receptor is unknown. The record has no base qualities; no much larger clone is one base away. The source of the sample is a study of blood T cell repertoires in COVID-19 (dated by TCRdb to the early 2020s). About the study as a whole: Samples covering the acute and convalescent phases of COVID-19 were provided by collaborators in the United States, Italy and Spain. The material from the prospective study consisted of cDNA or gDNA derived from T cells, B-cell-depleted T cells, or PBMCs. Deeply sampled blood TCRbeta repertoires from subjects exposed to, actively infected with, or recovered from COVID-19 were included in the dataset. The repertoires were released in a freely available public database intended as a resource for research on the immune response to SARS-CoV-2. Samples were obtained from the ongoing ImmuneRACE study (first 160 participants) and from some 1,200 subjects provided by 6 global collaborators. The sample metadata nearly always contained a de-identified subject ID, COVID-19 status, age in years and sex. HLA class I and class II types, where available, came from metadata supplied by the sample provider rather than from assay-based typing. Paper-wide results and their limitations: The quantity of clinical and demographic metadata differed by source and by participant and was supplied without curation.

TCRbeta CDR3 regions were amplified from genomic DNA using the immunoSEQ Assay, a bias-controlled multiplex PCR. The authors processed their data as follows. The number of nucleated cells in each sample was estimated from the amplification of reference gene primers within the assay. To quantify the absolute abundance of each unique TCRbeta CDR3 rearrangement, sequence reads were collapsed and filtered. For each sample, productive Simpson clonality was calculated as the square root of Simpson's diversity index over productive rearrangements. This is the immuneACCESS table as TCRdb keeps it, with only in-frame sequences that have V and J called. A part of the clones is gone; compared with another copy, unresolved V genes explain less than half, and the rest is unexplained. V and J calls and clone size are as listed in that table; D and trimming were resolved from the DNA. Present in this sample are some 15,000 clones, 70% to 75% of which were seen just once. The ten largest clones take up about 13% of the sample.

Whole blood was collected in K2EDTA tubes by collaborating institutions according to the institutions' own protocols. For TCRbeta analysis, collaborator samples were shipped as frozen whole blood, as isolated PBMCs, or as DNA extracted from either sample type. Per the germline V gene (reference sequence), SEHNR is the CDR1 and FQNEAQ is the CDR2. The CDR3 starts with the cysteine, ends with the phenylalanine, and has 13 residues. The CDR3 DNA has 39 bases and is translated from base 1. Deletion took 5 bases off V and 5 bases off J, with a span of 9 bases between the germline ends. Sample: peripheral blood. The TCR was taken from a man between 60 and 70 years old with acute or convalescent COVID-19. This chain joins TRBV7-9 to TRBJ2-2, and the D gene may be TRBD2, 5 bases matching. This receptor carries the CDR3 CASSRSGTGELFF. At the DNA level, the sequence is TGTGCCAGCAGCCGTTCGGGAACCGGGGAGCTGTTTTTT.